The T cell receptor (beta chain) described here comes from a study of control samples from healthy donors and cancer patients. Sequencing used immunoSEQ multiplex PCR; TCRdb keeps in-frame clones, though not all of them. This table has roughly 160,000 clones, roughly 94% appearing once. Germline assignment: CDR1 KGHSH and CDR2 LQKENI. The CDR3 contains 15 residues. Trimming removed 3 bases at V and 1 base at J, with 9 bases between. Sequencing input: PBMCs. The TCR originated in a man aged 55 to 70 with colorectal cancer. This rearrangement joins TRBV18 to TRBJ2-2; D is uncertain. CDR3 in DNA: TGTGCCAGCTCACCTCTCGGACGGAACACCGGGGAGCTGTTTTTT. This sequence encodes CASSPLGRNTGELFF.